These 10 T cell receptor beta chains share one sample of origin, sequenced in a study of resident and recirculating memory T cells in vitiligo. Libraries were prepared by immunoSEQ multiplex PCR; TCRdb keeps only in-frame clonotypes and omits some of them. The profile shows around 70,000 clones, 91% of them singletons. Sequences were obtained from blood. The receptor source for this set is a male donor with vitiligo.

In its sample, this clone was seen once. This chain connects TRBV10-3 to TRBJ1-4, with D unresolved. V lost 3 bases and J 0 bases, leaving 5 bases between the germline ends. The CDR3 runs 14 residues. The germline V gene has CDR1 ENHRY and CDR2 SYGVKD. The CDR3 DNA reads TGTGCCATCAGTGAACAGCCAACTAATGAAAAACTGTTTTTT. It translates to CAISEQPTNEKLFF.

The chain carries TRBV19 and TRBJ1-5; 12 nucleotides align to TRBD1. The germline V gene encodes CDR1 LNHDA and CDR2 SQIVND (reference sequence). The CDR3 loop spans 14 amino acids. Trimming removed 7 bases from V and 7 bases from J; junction bases left unmatched: 5. The CDR3 DNA follows: TGTGCCAGTACGGGACAGGGGGCAGGGCAGCCCCAGCATTTT. This sequence encodes CASTGQGAGQPQHF.

This rearrangement joins TRBV6-5 to TRBJ1-2, with 10 bases identical to TRBD1. V gave up 0 bases and J gave up 3 bases; unmatched junction bases: 1. Germline V CDR1 and CDR2: MNHEY, SVGAGI. CDR3 length: 15 residues. CDR3 protein: CASSYSGTGDYGYTF. CDR3 in DNA: TGTGCCAGCAGTTACTCAGGGACAGGGGACTATGGCTACACCTTC.

The chain employs TRBV27 and TRBJ2-7; 8 nucleotides agree with TRBD1. The CDR3 covers 16 residues. Per the germline V gene, CDR1 is MNHEY and CDR2 is SMNVEV (reference sequence). V dropped 0 bases and J dropped 4; count of bases not matched to a gene: 8. DNA of the CDR3: TGTGCCAGCAGTTTATCGGCAGGGGGCGTACGATACGAGCAGTACTTC. This encodes CASSLSAGGVRYEQYF.

This chain links TRBV28 with TRBJ2-5; D perhaps matches TRBD1 (6 bases). V lost 6 bases and J lost 5, with 19 bases in between. Germline V gives CDR1 MDHEN, CDR2 SYDVKM. The CDR3 extends over 15 amino acids. CDR3 nucleotide sequence: TGTGCCAGCAGGAGAGACAGGCCCTTGGGTGAGACCCAGTACTTC. Translating gives CASRRDRPLGETQYF.

The V call is TRBV2, the J call TRBJ1-2; TRBD1 matches 7 bases. This CDR3 has 15 residues. CDR1 SNHLY and CDR2 FYNNEI come from the germline V gene. V trimming: 4 bases; J trimming: 4 bases; junction bases outside the gene matches: 9. In DNA, the CDR3 is TGTGCCAGCAGTGGGAACAGGGGTCTGGGCTATGGCTACACCTTC. Translating it yields CASSGNRGLGYGYTF.

A single count supports this clone. The chain is built from TRBV4-2 and TRBJ2-3; the D gene is possibly TRBD1 (6 bases). The CDR3 length is 19 residues. Germline values: CDR1 LGHNA, CDR2 YNFKEQ. The V end lost 3 bases, the J end lost 4 bases, and 26 bases lay between the germline ends. CDR3 protein: CASSQRWDTRAFGPDTQYF. DNA of the CDR3: TGTGCCAGCAGCCAGAGGTGGGACACCCGGGCATTTGGGCCAGATACGCAGTATTTT.

The sample holds a few counts of this clone. The chain employs TRBV5-1 and TRBJ2-2; D call uncertain. Trimming left V 5 bases short and J 1 base short, with 9 bases between. This CDR3 has 14 amino acids. Germline lookup yields CDR1 SGHRS and CDR2 YFSETQ. The CDR3, as DNA: TGCGCCAGCAGACGGCAGGAGAACACCGGGGAGCTGTTTTTT. Protein: CASRRQENTGELFF.

The chain employs TRBV4-3 and TRBJ1-3; D not resolved. The germline V and J ends were trimmed by 5 bases and 0 bases, with 11 bases remaining between them. Germline V CDR1 and CDR2: LGHNA, YSLEER. The CDR3 covers 15 residues. The CDR3 sequence: CASSENWASGNTIYF. DNA for the CDR3: TGCGCCAGCAGCGAAAACTGGGCCTCTGGAAACACCATATATTTT.

The J gene is TRBJ2-1, the V gene TRBV4-3; 7 bases match TRBD2. CDR3 length equals 14 residues. Germline CDR1 LGHNA, CDR2 YSLEER. The ends lost 5 bases at V and 13 bases at J; junction bases unmatched: 14. CDR3 protein: CASSLRASGHPQFF. Written as DNA, the CDR3 is TGCGCCAGCAGCTTAAGGGCTAGCGGCCATCCCCAGTTCTTC.